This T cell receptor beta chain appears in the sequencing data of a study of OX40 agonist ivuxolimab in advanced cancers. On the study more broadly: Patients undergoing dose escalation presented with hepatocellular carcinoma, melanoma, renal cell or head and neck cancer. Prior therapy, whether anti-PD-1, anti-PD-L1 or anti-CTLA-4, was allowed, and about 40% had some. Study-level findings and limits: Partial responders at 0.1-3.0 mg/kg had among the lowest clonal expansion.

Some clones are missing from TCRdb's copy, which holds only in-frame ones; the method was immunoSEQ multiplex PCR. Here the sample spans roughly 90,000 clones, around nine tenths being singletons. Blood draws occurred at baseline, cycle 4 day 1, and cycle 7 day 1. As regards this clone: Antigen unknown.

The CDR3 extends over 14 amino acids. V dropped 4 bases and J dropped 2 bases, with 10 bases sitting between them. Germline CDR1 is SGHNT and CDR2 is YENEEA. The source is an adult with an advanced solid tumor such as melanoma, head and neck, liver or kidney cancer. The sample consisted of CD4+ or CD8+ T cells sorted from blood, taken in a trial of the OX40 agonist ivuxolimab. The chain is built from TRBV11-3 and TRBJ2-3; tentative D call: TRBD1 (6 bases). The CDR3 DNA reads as TGTGCCAGCAGCTCCGGACAGAACACAGATACGCAGTATTTT. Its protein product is CASSSGQNTDTQYF.